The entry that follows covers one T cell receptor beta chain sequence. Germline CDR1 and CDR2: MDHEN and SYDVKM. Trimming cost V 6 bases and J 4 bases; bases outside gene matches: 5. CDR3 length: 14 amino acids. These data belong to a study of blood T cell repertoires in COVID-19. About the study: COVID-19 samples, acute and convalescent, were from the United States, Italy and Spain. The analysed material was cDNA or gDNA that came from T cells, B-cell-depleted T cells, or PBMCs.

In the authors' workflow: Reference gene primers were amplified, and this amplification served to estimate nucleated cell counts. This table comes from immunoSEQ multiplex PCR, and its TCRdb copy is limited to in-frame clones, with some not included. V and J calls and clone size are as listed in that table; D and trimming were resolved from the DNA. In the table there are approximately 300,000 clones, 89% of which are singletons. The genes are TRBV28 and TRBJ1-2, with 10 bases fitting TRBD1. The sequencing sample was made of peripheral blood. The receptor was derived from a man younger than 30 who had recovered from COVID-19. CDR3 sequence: CASSTDRGSYGYTF. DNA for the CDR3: TGTGCCAGCAGCACGGACAGGGGGTCCTATGGCTACACCTTC.